This TCR beta chain was recovered during a study of CXCR3-negative and CXCR3-positive naive CD8 T cells. Study outcomes and limitations: Memory, not naive, CXCR3-negative and CXCR3-positive cells differed in TRBV-TRBJ usage. CXCR3-positive naive cells carried more hydrophobic TRB CDR3s than CXCR3-negative ones.

To note about this clonotype: Its antigen is currently unknown.

The length of the CDR3 is 12 residues. Germline CDR1 reads LGHDT; CDR2 reads YNNKEL (reference sequence). In preparing the TRB cDNA libraries, 5' RACE with UMI labels was used. Using the 5' RACE reads, TCRdb records one entry per CDR3 protein without DNA. This table lists approximately 56,000 distinct CDR3 sequences. Source material: naive CXCR3- CD8+ T cells from blood. The subset is: CD45RO-CCR7+CD27+CD95- naive CD8+ T cells lacking CXCR3 (TNR3-). This chain links TRBV3-1 with TRBJ2-3. This receptor was taken from a human donor in good health. Some clones in this sample may be carry-over from other donors' samples. The CDR3 reads CASSQTTDTQYF.